Detailed here is one T cell receptor (beta chain). This specimen belongs to a study of CD8 T cells in ankylosing spondylitis. TCRdb re-called the 5' RACE reads through MiXCR, storing one row per CDR3 protein. Seen here are about 240,000 distinct CDR3 sequences, around 10% observed once, and the top ten hold approximately 6.6%. The CDR3 consists of 18 residues. J lost 9 bases, V lost 5 bases, and 20 bases had no gene match. Input material: blood, either unsorted or a sorted T cell fraction (not recorded which). This sequence originates from a male donor with ankylosing spondylitis or in good health (not recorded which). J is TRBJ2-1 and V is TRBV12-3 or TRBV12-4, with 9 bases that match TRBD1. The CDR3 region has the DNA TGTGCCAGCAGTCCCGGGACAGGGACCAATATCTTCAATAGTGAGCAGTTCTTC. It codes for CASSPGTGTNIFNSEQFF.